The 3 T cell receptor beta chains below come from one sample, sequenced in a study of blood T cell repertoires in COVID-19. Clones were read by immunoSEQ multiplex PCR, and TCRdb kept only the in-frame ones, dropping some. Of about 140,000 clones in the sample, 75% to 90% were seen once. The sample taken for sequencing was peripheral blood. The receptors were sampled from a woman older than 75 with acute or convalescent COVID-19.

V gene TRBV11-2 combines with J gene TRBJ2-2, with D possibly matching TRBD1 (5 bases). V dropped 1 base and J dropped 8 bases, with 8 bases sitting between them. Germline CDR1 SGHAT, CDR2 FQNNGV. CDR3 length equals 13 residues. DNA for the CDR3: TGTGCCAGCAGCTTAGGGACACTTGGGGAGCTGTTTTTT. It yields the protein CASSLGTLGELFF.

The rearrangement joins TRBV5-1 to TRBJ1-6, with D perhaps matching TRBD1 (5 bases). CDR3 size: 16 residues. V lost 0 bases, J lost 5 bases, and 12 bases lay in between. CDR1 and CDR2 (germline): SGHRS, YFSETQ. As DNA, the CDR3 is TGCGCCAGCAGCTTGGCGGGATGGGGGGATAATTCACCCCTCCACTTT. This gives the protein CASSLAGWGDNSPLHF.

CDR3 in amino acids: CASSHEGVTGYTF. In DNA form, the CDR3 reads TGTGCCAGCAGCCATGAGGGTGTTACGGGCTACACCTTC. The rearrangement uses TRBV3-1 (or the pseudogene TRBV3-2) and TRBJ1-2; D is unclear. Germline lookup yields CDR1 LGHDT and CDR2 YNNKEL (reference sequence). V was pared by 3 bases and J by 8 bases, with 13 bases between. This CDR3 contains 13 residues.